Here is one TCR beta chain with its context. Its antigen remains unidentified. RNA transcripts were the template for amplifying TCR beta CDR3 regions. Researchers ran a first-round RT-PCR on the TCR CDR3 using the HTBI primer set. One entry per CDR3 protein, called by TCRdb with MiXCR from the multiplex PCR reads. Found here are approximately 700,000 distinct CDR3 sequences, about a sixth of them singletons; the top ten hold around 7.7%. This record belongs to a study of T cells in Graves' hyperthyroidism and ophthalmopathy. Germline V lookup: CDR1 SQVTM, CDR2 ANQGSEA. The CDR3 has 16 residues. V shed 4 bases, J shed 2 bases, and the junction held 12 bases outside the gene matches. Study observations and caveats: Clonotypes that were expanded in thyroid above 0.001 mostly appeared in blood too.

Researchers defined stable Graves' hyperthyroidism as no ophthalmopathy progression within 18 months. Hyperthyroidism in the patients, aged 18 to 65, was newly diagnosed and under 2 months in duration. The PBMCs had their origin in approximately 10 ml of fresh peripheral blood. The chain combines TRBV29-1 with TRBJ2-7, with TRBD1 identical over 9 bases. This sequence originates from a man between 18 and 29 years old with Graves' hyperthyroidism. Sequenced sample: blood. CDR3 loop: CSVVGAGQGNPYEQYF. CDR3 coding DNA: TGCAGCGTTGTGGGAGCAGGACAGGGGAACCCCTACGAGCAGTACTTC.